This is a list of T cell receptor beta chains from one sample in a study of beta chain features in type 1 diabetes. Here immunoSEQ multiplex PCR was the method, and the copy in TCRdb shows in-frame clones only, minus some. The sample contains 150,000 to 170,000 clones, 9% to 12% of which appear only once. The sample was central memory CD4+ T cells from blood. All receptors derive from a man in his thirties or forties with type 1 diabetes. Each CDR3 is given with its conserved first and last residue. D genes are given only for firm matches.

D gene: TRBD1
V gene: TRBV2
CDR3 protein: CASMLTGKYTEAFF

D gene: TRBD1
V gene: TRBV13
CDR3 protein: CASSLVTGGTDTQYF

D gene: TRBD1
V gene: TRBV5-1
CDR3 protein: CASSLAFGTGGYEQYF

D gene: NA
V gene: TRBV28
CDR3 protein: CASSLLETVYNEQFF

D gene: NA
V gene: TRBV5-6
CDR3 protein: CASSLSDQPQHF

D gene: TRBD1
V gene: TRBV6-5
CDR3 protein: CASRSGTVIYGYTF

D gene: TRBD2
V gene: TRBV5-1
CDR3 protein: CASSPGLAGGELFF

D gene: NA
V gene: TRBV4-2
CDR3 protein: CASSQDRSRAAYPDTQYF

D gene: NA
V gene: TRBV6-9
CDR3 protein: CASSYEHFNQPQHF

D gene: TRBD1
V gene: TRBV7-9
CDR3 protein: CAVRPRDRIAGELFF

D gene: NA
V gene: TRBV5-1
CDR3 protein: CASSLAEGESTEAFF

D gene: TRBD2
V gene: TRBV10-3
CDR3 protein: CAISEGLAGDIGEQYF

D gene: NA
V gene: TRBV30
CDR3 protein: CAWTPWVGGNSPLHF

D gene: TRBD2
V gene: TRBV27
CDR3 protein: CASRVTSGSIGELFF

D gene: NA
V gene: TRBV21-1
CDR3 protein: CASSKARKGQSSYEQYF

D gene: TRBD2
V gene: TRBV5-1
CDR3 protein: CASSLVLSGNDNEQFF

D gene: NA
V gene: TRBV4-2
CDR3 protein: CASSQDPSGNTIYF

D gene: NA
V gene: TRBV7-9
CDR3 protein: CASSLTSDSYEQYF

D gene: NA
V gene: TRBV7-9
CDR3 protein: CASSQGTRIAEAFF

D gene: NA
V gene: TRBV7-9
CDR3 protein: CASTLEASTTEAFF

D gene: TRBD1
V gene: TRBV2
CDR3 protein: CASRPRTGTNEQFF

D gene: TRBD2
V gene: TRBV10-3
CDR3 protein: CAISERETGEQYF

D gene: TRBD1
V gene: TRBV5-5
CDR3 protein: CASSWGGQGAQQYF

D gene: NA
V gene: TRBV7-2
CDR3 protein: CASSSMGRGEAFF

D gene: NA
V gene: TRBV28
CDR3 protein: CASSLGSSANVLTF

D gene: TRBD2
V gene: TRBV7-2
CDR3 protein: CASSPGTSGMYQETQYF

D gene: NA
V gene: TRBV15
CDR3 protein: CATSSTVGGEQYF

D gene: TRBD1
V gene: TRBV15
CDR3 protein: CATSSRTGDNEQYF

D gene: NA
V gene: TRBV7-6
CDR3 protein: CASSLGQYPEKLFF

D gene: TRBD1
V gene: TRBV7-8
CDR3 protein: CASSLSGQGSYEQYF

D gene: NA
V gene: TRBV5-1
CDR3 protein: CASSLETTTQYSGANVLTF

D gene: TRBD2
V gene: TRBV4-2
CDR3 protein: CASSQGAGASYEQYF

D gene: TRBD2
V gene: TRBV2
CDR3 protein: CASFSPPGTSGIRNEQFF

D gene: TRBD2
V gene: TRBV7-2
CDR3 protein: CASSRAGSSSYEQYF

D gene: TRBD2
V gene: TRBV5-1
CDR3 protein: CASSLMTSGRETQYF

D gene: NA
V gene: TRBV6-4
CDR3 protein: CASSDWGPSNQPQHF

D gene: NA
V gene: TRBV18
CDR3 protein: CASSYRVDTGELFF

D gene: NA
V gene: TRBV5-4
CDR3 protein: CASSFSRTEAFF

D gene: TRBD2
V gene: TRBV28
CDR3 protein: CASSPSGREETQYF

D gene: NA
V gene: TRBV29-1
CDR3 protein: CSVGDSTEAFF

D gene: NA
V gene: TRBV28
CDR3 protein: CASSSMSEQYF